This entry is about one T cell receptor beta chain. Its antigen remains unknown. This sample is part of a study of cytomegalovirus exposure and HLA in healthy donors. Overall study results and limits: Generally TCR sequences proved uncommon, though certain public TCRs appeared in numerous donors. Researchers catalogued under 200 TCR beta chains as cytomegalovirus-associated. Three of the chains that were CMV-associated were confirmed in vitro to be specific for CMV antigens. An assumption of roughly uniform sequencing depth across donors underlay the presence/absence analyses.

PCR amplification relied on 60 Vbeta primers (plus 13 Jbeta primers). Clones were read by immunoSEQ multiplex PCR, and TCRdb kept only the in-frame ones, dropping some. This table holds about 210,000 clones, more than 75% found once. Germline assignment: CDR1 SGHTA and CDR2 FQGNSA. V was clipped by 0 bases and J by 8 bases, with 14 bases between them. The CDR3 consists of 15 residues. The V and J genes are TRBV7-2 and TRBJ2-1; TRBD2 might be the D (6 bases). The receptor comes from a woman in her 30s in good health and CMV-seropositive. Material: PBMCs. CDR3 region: CASSLAGTGWDEQFF. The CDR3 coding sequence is TGTGCCAGCAGCTTAGCCGGGACTGGATGGGATGAGCAGTTCTTC.